The 16 T cell receptor beta chains presented below share a single source sample, sequenced in a study of cytomegalovirus exposure and HLA in healthy donors. Primers for the PCR totalled 60 Vbeta and 13 Jbeta. Generated by immunoSEQ multiplex PCR, the TCRdb table keeps only in-frame clones and is missing some. The sample includes almost 90,000 clones, 85% of them seen just once. Sequencing was done on a sample of PBMCs. Receptor source: a man aged 35 to 55 in good health and CMV-seropositive.

This clone has only a few counts. The chain carries TRBV4-2 and TRBJ2-3, with 12 bases that match TRBD2. The junction had 13 bases not matched to a gene; V was cut back by 6 bases and J by 0 bases. From germline, CDR1 is LGHNA and CDR2 YNFKEQ. The CDR3 has 19 amino acids. CDR3 region: CASSPGTLAGGSSTDTQYF. The CDR3 region has the DNA TGTGCCAGCAGTCCCGGCACACTAGCGGGGGGCTCTAGCACAGATACGCAGTATTTT.

A remark on this clone: This specimen includes other DNA sequences encoding the same CDR3. CDR3 sequence: CASSYITGVYTGELFF. The CDR3 nucleotides are TGTGCCAGCAGTTACATTACGGGGGTATACACCGGGGAGCTGTTTTTT. V is TRBV6-5 and J is TRBJ2-2; the D gene is possibly TRBD2 (6 bases). The CDR3 covers 16 residues. V was shortened by 2 bases and J by 3 bases, with 13 bases between the two germline ends. Germline V gene data show CDR1 as MNHEY and CDR2 as SVGAGI.

This clone has just one count. V and J are TRBV6-5 and TRBJ1-4; 8 nucleotides line up with TRBD1. With 5 bases clipped from V and 3 bases from J, the junction kept 2 bases outside the gene matches. The CDR3 length is 14 residues. Germline-derived CDR1 and CDR2 are MNHEY and SVGAGI. CDR3 nucleotide sequence: TGTGCCAGCAGTGTGGACAGGGCTAATGAAAAACTGTTTTTT. Protein product: CASSVDRANEKLFF.

This chain joins TRBV6-4 and TRBJ2-3; 10 nucleotides match TRBD2. Germline assignment: CDR1 MRHNA and CDR2 SNTAGT. CDR3 size: 16 residues. V shed 0 bases, J shed 1 base, and the junction held 1 base outside the gene matches. CDR3 DNA sequence: TGTGCCAGCAGTGACTCCGGGACTAGCGGCACAGATACGCAGTATTTT. Translating gives CASSDSGTSGTDTQYF.

The genes are TRBV18 and TRBJ1-1; TRBD1 aligns across 8 bases. With 6 bases clipped from V and 4 bases from J, the junction kept 10 bases outside the gene matches. CDR3 length: 15 amino acids. Germline CDR1 reads KGHSH; CDR2 reads LQKENI. CDR3 sequence: CASSSVDRAVTEAFF. As DNA, the CDR3 is TGTGCCAGCTCTTCGGTGGACAGGGCGGTCACTGAAGCTTTCTTT.

The chain has TRBV28 and TRBJ1-1; TRBD1 is a possible D gene (6 bases). The CDR3 totals 13 residues. The germline V gene has CDR1 MDHEN and CDR2 SYDVKM. V was pared by 8 bases and J by 4 bases, with 14 bases between. CDR3 residues: CASVTGPATEAFF. CDR3 coding DNA: TGTGCCAGCGTTACAGGGCCGGCCACTGAAGCTTTCTTT.

J is TRBJ2-1 and V is TRBV5-1, with TRBD1 matching 7 bases. The V gene's germline CDR1 is SGHRS and CDR2 YFSETQ. The CDR3 totals 17 residues. Germline trimming cut 0 bases from V and 0 bases from J; bases unmatched to any gene: 6. CDR3 amino acids: CASSLGSRQGSYNEQFF. The CDR3 DNA sequence: TGCGCCAGCAGCTTGGGATCCCGACAGGGCTCCTACAATGAGCAGTTCTTC.

This rearrangement joins TRBV10-1 to TRBJ2-5, with D possibly TRBD1 on 6 matching bases. CDR3 length: 15 residues. The V gene lost 2 bases and the J gene lost 7 bases, with 17 bases spanning the gap. Germline CDR1 reads WNHNN; CDR2 reads SYGVQD (reference sequence). This chain's CDR3 is CASSEVQGISSTQYF. CDR3 DNA sequence: TGCGCCAGCAGTGAGGTGCAGGGGATTTCATCGACCCAGTACTTC.

J is TRBJ2-3 and V is TRBV4-1, with 9 bases aligning to TRBD2. The V gene's germline CDR1 is MGHRA and CDR2 YSYEKL. V shed 1 base and J 3 bases; nucleotides not matched to a gene: 5. The CDR3 runs to 16 residues. In DNA, the CDR3 is TGCGCCAGCAGCCAAGTGCCTAGCGGGACGACAGATACGCAGTATTTT. It specifies CASSQVPSGTTDTQYF.

V gene TRBV28 combines with J gene TRBJ1-5; D is perhaps TRBD1 (6 bases). In germline, CDR1 is MDHEN, CDR2 SYDVKM. This CDR3 has 13 amino acids. The V end lost 8 bases, the J end lost 6 bases, and 14 bases lay between the germline ends. This CDR3 is CASGGGEIQPQHF. In DNA, the CDR3 is TGTGCCAGCGGAGGGGGGGAAATTCAGCCCCAGCATTTT. Together with reference TRBV28 and TRBJ1-5, the CDR3 gives the full variable domain: DVKVTQSSRYLVKRTGEKVFLECVQDMDHENMFWYRQDPGLGLRLIYFSYDVKMKEKGDIPEGYSVSREKKERFSLILESASTNQTSMYLCASGGGEIQPQHFGDGTRLSIL.

The chain recombines TRBV6-5 with TRBJ2-2, with D tentatively TRBD2 (5 bases). Germline loops: CDR1 MNHEY, CDR2 SVGAGI. The CDR3 is made up of 15 amino acids. With 10 bases removed from V and 7 bases from J, the gap between germline ends came to 22 bases. For the CDR3, the DNA is TGTGCCACCAAAACCCCAACGGGCGCGGGCGGGGAGCTGTTTTTT. Residues: CATKTPTGAGGELFF.

This clone was seen a handful of times. This chain joins TRBV28 and TRBJ1-5, with a possible D match to TRBD1 (5 bases). V was shortened by 2 bases and J by 5 bases, with 16 bases between the two germline ends. The length of the CDR3 is 16 residues. The V gene's germline CDR1 is MDHEN and CDR2 SYDVKM. CDR3 in DNA: TGTGCCAGCAGTTTACATTCCCCCCGGACACATCAGCCCCAGCATTTT. Translated: CASSLHSPRTHQPQHF.

The J gene is TRBJ2-1, the V gene TRBV28, with D perhaps TRBD2 (6 bases). Germline CDR1 MDHEN, CDR2 SYDVKM. The CDR3 contains 17 residues. Trimming shortened V by 6 bases and J by 5 bases, and 23 bases separated the two germline ends. Here the CDR3 DNA reads TGTGCCAGCAGCCCCTATGGAGCGGGTACTAAGGACAATGAGCAGTTCTTC. Amino acid sequence: CASSPYGAGTKDNEQFF.

The chain links TRBV9 to TRBJ2-3; TRBD2 aligns across 10 bases. Germline loops: CDR1 SGDLS, CDR2 YYNGEE. V trimming: 4 bases; J trimming: 1 base; junction bases outside the gene matches: 12. This CDR3 is built from 18 residues. The CDR3 protein is CASSRDLAGGTGTDTQYF. DNA for the CDR3: TGTGCCAGCAGCCGTGACTTAGCGGGGGGTACTGGCACAGATACGCAGTATTTT.

This clone was counted once. The CDR3 here is CASSQESGGGYTF. The CDR3 nucleotides read TGTGCCAGCAGCCAAGAATCAGGAGGAGGCTACACCTTC. The chain recombines TRBV14 with TRBJ1-2; no firm D call. The germline CDR1 and CDR2 sequences are SGHDN and FVKESK. Trimming shortened V by 0 bases and J by 8 bases, and 10 bases separated the two germline ends. The CDR3 spans 13 residues.

This rearrangement joins TRBV9 to TRBJ2-1; D ambiguous. Germline V gives CDR1 SGDLS, CDR2 YYNGEE. The V gene lost 4 bases and the J gene lost 8 bases, with 19 bases spanning the gap. The CDR3 is 15 amino acids. The DNA of the CDR3 is TGTGCCAGCAGCCCATTTTCCCGCCGCGCCGATGAGCAGTTCTTC. This translates into CASSPFSRRADEQFF.